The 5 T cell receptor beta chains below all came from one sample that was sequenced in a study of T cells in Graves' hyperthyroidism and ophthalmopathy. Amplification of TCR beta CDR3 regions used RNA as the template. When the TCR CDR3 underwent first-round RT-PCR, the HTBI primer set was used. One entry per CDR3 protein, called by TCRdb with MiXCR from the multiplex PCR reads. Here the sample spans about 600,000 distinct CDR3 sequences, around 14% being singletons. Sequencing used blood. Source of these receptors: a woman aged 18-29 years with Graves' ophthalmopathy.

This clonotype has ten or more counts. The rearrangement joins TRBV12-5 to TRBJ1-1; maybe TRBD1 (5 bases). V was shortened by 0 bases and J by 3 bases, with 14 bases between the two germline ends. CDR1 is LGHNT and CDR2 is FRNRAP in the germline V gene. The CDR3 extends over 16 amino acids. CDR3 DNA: TGTGCTAGTGGTTTGGTCACCGGGGGATGGGACACTGAAGCTTTCTTT. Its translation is CASGLVTGGWDTEAFF. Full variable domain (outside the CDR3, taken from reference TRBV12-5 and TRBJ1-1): DARVTQTPRHKVTEMGQEVTMRCQPILGHNTVFWYRQTMMQGLELLAYFRNRAPLDDSGMPKDRFSAEMPDATLATLKIQPSEPRDSAVYFCASGLVTGGWDTEAFFGQGTRLTVV.

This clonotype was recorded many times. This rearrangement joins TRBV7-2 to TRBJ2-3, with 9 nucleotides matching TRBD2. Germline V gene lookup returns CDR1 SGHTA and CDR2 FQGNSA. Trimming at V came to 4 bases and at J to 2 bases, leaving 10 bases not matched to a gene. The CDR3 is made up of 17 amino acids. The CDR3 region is CASSSTLAGQLTDTQYF. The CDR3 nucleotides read TGTGCCAGCAGCTCTACCCTAGCGGGACAGCTCACAGATACGCAGTATTTT.

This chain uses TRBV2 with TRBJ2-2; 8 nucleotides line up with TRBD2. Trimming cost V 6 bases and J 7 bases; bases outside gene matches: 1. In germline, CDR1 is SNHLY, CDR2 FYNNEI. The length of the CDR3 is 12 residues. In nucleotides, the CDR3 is TGTGCCAGCAGGGGGACTAGCGGGGAGCTGTTTTTT. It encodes CASRGTSGELFF.

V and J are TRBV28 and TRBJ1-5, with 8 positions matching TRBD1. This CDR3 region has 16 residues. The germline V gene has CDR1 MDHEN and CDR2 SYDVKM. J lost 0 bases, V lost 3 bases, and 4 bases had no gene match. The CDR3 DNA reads TGTGCCAGCAGTTTCCCCAGGGGGCGTAGCAATCAGCCCCAGCATTTT. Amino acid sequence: CASSFPRGRSNQPQHF.

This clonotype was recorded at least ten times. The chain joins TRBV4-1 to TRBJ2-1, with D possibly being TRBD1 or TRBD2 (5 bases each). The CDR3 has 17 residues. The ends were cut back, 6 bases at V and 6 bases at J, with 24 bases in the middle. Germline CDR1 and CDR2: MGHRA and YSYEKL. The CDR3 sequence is CASSPRYGSGTRNEQFF. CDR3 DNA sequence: TGCGCCAGCAGTCCAAGATACGGGTCAGGGACGCGCAATGAGCAGTTCTTC.